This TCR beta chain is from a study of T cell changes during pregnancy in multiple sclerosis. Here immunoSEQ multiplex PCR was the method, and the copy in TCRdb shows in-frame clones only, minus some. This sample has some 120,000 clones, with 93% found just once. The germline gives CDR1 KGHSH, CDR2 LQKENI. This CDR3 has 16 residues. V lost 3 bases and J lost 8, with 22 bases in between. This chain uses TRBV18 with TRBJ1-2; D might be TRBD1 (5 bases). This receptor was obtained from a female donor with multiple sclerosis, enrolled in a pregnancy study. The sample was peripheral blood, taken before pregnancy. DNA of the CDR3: TGTGCCAGCTCACCGCGCCTGGCCGACAGTCCCCGGGGCTACACCTTC. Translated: CASSPRLADSPRGYTF.